Listed here are 26 T cell receptor beta chains from one sample, sequenced in a study of blood T cells in healthy people across ages. Together with a sample-barcoded 5' primer, a J-beta primer mix was included in a second PCR lasting roughly 7 to 11 cycles. Via MiXCR, TCRdb re-called the 5' RACE reads, giving one row per CDR3 protein. Among some 690,000 distinct CDR3 sequences listed, over 20% were seen once. Sequenced: blood. These receptors were obtained from a man in his 70s in good health.

V gene TRBV12-3 or TRBV12-4 combines with J gene TRBJ2-5; 9 bases are shared with TRBD1. The J call may not be correct, given that the DNA end is closer to TRBJ2-1. The CDR3 runs 16 residues. The CDR3 DNA is TGTGCCAGCGGTCCTCGGGACAGGGTCATCTTCGGTGAGCAGTTCTTC. Protein sequence: CASGPRDRVIFGEQFF.

This clonotype was recorded a few times. The chain couples TRBV7-9 to TRBJ2-5, with TRBD2 as a possible D gene (6 bases). Looked up from germline, CDR1 is SEHNR and CDR2 is FQNEAQ (reference sequence). Trimming shortened V by 8 bases and J by 0 bases, and 10 bases separated the two germline ends. This CDR3 is 13 amino acids long. The CDR3 spells CASAWGDQETQYF. As DNA, the CDR3 is TGTGCCAGCGCTTGGGGGGACCAAGAGACCCAGTACTTC.

This clonotype was counted only a few times. This chain connects TRBV20-1 to TRBJ2-1; D is unclear. Germline V gives CDR1 DFQATT, CDR2 SNEGSKA (reference sequence). V lost 2 bases and J 0 bases, leaving 5 bases between the germline ends. The CDR3 consists of 13 residues. The CDR3 nucleotides read TGCAGTGCTAGAAGGAGCTCCTACAATGAGCAGTTCTTC. It encodes CSARRSSYNEQFF.

This clonotype has a handful of counts. The V gene is TRBV6-1, the J gene TRBJ1-5; 8 nucleotides match TRBD1. This CDR3 comprises 16 residues. Trimming took 6 bases from V and 2 from J; bases not matched to a gene: 9. The V gene's germline CDR1 is MNHNS and CDR2 SASEGT. The CDR3 nucleotides read TGTGCCAGCAGGGGACGGACACAGGGGGGCAATCAGCCCCAGCATTTT. Amino acids: CASRGRTQGGNQPQHF.

The J gene is TRBJ2-3, the V gene TRBV20-1, with TRBD2 matching over 8 bases. CDR1 and CDR2 (germline): DFQATT, SNEGSKA (reference sequence). V was pared by 0 bases and J by 6 bases, with 8 bases of the junction left unmatched. The CDR3 contains 15 residues. CDR3 loop: CSARDSRTGGDTQYF. The CDR3 DNA reads TGCAGTGCTAGAGATAGCAGGACGGGGGGGGATACGCAGTATTTT.

This clonotype came up a few times. This rearrangement joins TRBV7-2 to TRBJ2-4; possible D gene TRBD2, 5 bases. The CDR3 is 15 amino acids. Trimming removed 4 bases from V and 8 bases from J, with 18 bases in between. Germline CDR1 reads SGHTA; CDR2 reads FQGNSA. CDR3 bases: TGTGCCAGCAGCTCGGATGGGCTGGCGGGCGACATTCAGTACTTC. As protein: CASSSDGLAGDIQYF.

As for this clonotype: One end of the junction varies from germline; a read error may be responsible. The chain links TRBV20-1 to TRBJ2-1; D is perhaps TRBD1 or TRBD2 (5 bases each). The CDR3 spans 13 residues. The germline V gene has CDR1 DFQATT and CDR2 SNEGSKA (reference sequence). The DNA of the CDR3 is TGCAGTGCTGAACCAAGGCCGGGACCAGCAACGATCTTC. This gives the protein CSAEPRPGPATIF.

DNA of the CDR3: TGCAGCGCGGCCCCCACGGGCGGCTACGAGCAGTACTTC. Translation: CSAAPTGGYEQYF. V and J are TRBV29-1 and TRBJ2-7, with D unresolved. V dropped 7 bases and J dropped 3 bases, with 16 bases sitting between them. In germline, CDR1 is SQVTM, CDR2 ANQGSEA. This CDR3 contains 13 residues.

In its sample, this clonotype was seen a few times. The rearrangement joins TRBV25-1 to TRBJ2-3; D is unclear. Germline V gives CDR1 MGHDK, CDR2 SYGVNS. V dropped 3 bases and J dropped 1 base, with 14 bases sitting between them. There are 16 residues in the CDR3. The CDR3 bases are TGTGCCAGCAGTGACGGAGTTTGGCGACGCACAGATACGCAGTATTTT. Amino acid sequence: CASSDGVWRRTDTQYF.

The gene calls are TRBV14 and TRBJ2-1; D gene ambiguous. V lost 5 bases to trimming and J lost 8 bases, with 13 bases between them. This CDR3 has 13 residues. Germline CDR1 and CDR2: SGHDN and FVKESK. The CDR3 bases are TGTGCCAGCAGCTTACGACCGTCCCATGAGCAGTTCTTC. It encodes CASSLRPSHEQFF.

The chain couples TRBV29-1 to TRBJ1-1; no definite D call. V lost 3 bases and J lost 5, with 13 bases in between. CDR1 SQVTM and CDR2 ANQGSEA come from the germline V gene. CDR3 length equals 13 residues. In nucleotides, the CDR3 is TGCAGCGTTGAGTCCGGGCCCCTAACTGAAGCTTTCTTT. This sequence encodes CSVESGPLTEAFF.

As regards this clonotype: Germline is not matched at one junction end, which may reflect a read error. The rearrangement links TRBV3-1 to TRBJ2-3; tentatively, D is TRBD2 (5 bases). This CDR3 is 12 amino acids long. Germline V gene sequence: CDR1 LGHDT, CDR2 YNNKEL (reference sequence). DNA of the CDR3: TGTGCCAGCAGCCAAGGAGGGAATACGCCGTATTTT. Its translation: CASSQGGNTPYF.

The V call is TRBV6-1, the J call TRBJ1-1; no firm D call. CDR3 size: 11 residues. Trimming left V 8 bases short and J 5 bases short, with 9 bases between. The V gene's germline CDR1 is MNHNS and CDR2 SASEGT. This CDR3 reads CASPTYTEAFF. The CDR3 region has the DNA TGTGCCAGCCCGACATATACTGAAGCTTTCTTT.

The genes are TRBV5-1 and TRBJ2-1, with D possibly being TRBD1 (6 bases). Trimming shortened V by 0 bases and J by 8 bases, and 9 bases separated the two germline ends. The CDR3 is 13 amino acids. Per germline, CDR1 SGHRS and CDR2 YFSETQ. The CDR3 region is CASSLDRVDEQFF. CDR3 sequence (DNA): TGCGCCAGCAGCTTGGACAGGGTCGATGAGCAGTTCTTC.

This clonotype showed up just a few times. This chain links TRBV7-9 with TRBJ1-2; TRBD1 is a possible D gene (5 bases). CDR1 is SEHNR, CDR2 FQNEAQ, per germline (reference sequence). The length of the CDR3 is 14 residues. V lost 3 bases and J lost 0, with 8 bases in between. The CDR3 DNA is TGTGCCAGCAGCTTGAAGGGGACTAACTATGGCTACACCTTC. It specifies CASSLKGTNYGYTF.

The V call is TRBV18, the J call TRBJ2-1; no reliable D call. CDR1 is KGHSH and CDR2 is LQKENI in the germline V gene. Trimming shortened V by 3 bases and J by 10 bases, and 10 bases separated the two germline ends. The CDR3 totals 12 residues. The DNA for the CDR3 is TGTGCCAGCTCACCGCGGACGCAAGAGCAGTTCTTC. Protein product: CASSPRTQEQFF.

The CDR3 loop reads CASSPGQLNGYTF. The CDR3, as DNA: TGCGCCAGCAGCCCGGGACAGTTGAATGGCTACACCTTC. The chain carries TRBV5-1 and TRBJ1-2, with 7 bases lining up with TRBD1. Losses at the gene ends were 4 bases for V and 6 bases for J; bases not matched to a gene: 6. Germline V gene lookup returns CDR1 SGHRS and CDR2 YFSETQ. The CDR3 has 13 amino acids.

This chain connects TRBV29-1 to TRBJ1-4; D is uncertain. The CDR3 covers 12 residues. The germline V and J ends were trimmed by 4 bases and 5 bases, with 8 bases remaining between them. In germline, CDR1 is SQVTM, CDR2 ANQGSEA. The CDR3 reads CSVGSINEKLFF. The CDR3 nucleotides are TGCAGCGTTGGAAGTATAAATGAAAAACTGTTTTTT.

The genes are TRBV29-1 and TRBJ2-3; D unclear. Germline V gene sequence: CDR1 SQVTM, CDR2 ANQGSEA. The CDR3 sequence is 14 residues long. V was trimmed by 7 bases and J by 2 bases, leaving 16 bases between them. The CDR3 loop is CSARPGRTTDTQYF. As DNA, the CDR3 is TGCAGCGCCCGGCCTGGCAGGACCACAGATACGCAGTATTTT.

The chain links TRBV21-1 to TRBJ2-1; the table gives TRBD2 as D, unverified against the DNA. TRBV21-1 is a pseudogene locus. The CDR3 consists of 14 residues. The CDR3 sequence is CASSVLGPSNEQFF. For the CDR3, the DNA is TGTGCCAGCAGCGTACTTGGGCCATCCAATGAGCAGTTCTTC.

This clonotype was seen ten or more times. V is TRBV20-1 and J is TRBJ2-5; D remains unclear. This CDR3 comprises 12 residues. V gave up 3 bases and J gave up 5 bases, with 10 bases separating them. Germline-derived CDR1 and CDR2 are DFQATT and SNEGSKA (reference sequence). The CDR3 here is CSASKSVETQYF. The CDR3, as DNA: TGCAGTGCTAGTAAAAGCGTTGAGACCCAGTACTTC.

This clonotype came up many times. This chain connects TRBV12-3 or TRBV12-4 to TRBJ1-4, with 7 bases that match TRBD1. This CDR3 region has 17 residues. J gave up 0 bases and V 5 bases, and 9 bases lay outside the gene matches. The CDR3 DNA is TGTGCCAGCAGTCAGACAGGGTTCTTTTCAACTAATGAAAAACTGTTTTTT. It specifies CASSQTGFFSTNEKLFF.

The chain has TRBV20-1 and TRBJ1-5; TRBD1 is a possible D gene (6 bases). The germline V gene encodes CDR1 DFQATT and CDR2 SNEGSKA (reference sequence). The length of the CDR3 is 12 residues. V was pared by 1 base and J by 6 bases, with 7 bases between. The CDR3 DNA reads as TGCAGTGCTAGAGGGGGGCGTCAGCCCCAGCATTTT. Translation: CSARGGRQPQHF.

The rearrangement links TRBV12-3 or TRBV12-4 to TRBJ2-5; TRBD2 agrees at 11 bases. The CDR3 contains 16 residues. V was pared by 3 bases and J by 2 bases, with 5 bases of the junction left unmatched. The CDR3 coding sequence is TGTGCCAGCAGTTTCCTAGCGGGAGGAAGGCAAGAGACCCAGTACTTC. Translation: CASSFLAGGRQETQYF.

This clonotype came up many times. V usage is TRBV12-3 or TRBV12-4 and J usage is TRBJ2-5; D may be TRBD1 (6 bases). The CDR3 runs 12 residues. Trimming cost V 6 bases and J 5 bases, with 10 bases left between them. The CDR3 nucleotides are TGTGCCAGCAGAGGACAGAGGGAGACCCAGTACTTC. It specifies CASRGQRETQYF.

This chain joins TRBV12-3 or TRBV12-4 and TRBJ2-1; TRBD2 aligns across 9 bases. This CDR3 comprises 15 residues. V lost 7 bases, J lost 4 bases, and 8 bases stayed unmatched. For the CDR3, the DNA is TGTGCCAGCACGCCGAGCGGGAGGAAATACAATGAGCAGTTCTTC. This encodes CASTPSGRKYNEQFF.